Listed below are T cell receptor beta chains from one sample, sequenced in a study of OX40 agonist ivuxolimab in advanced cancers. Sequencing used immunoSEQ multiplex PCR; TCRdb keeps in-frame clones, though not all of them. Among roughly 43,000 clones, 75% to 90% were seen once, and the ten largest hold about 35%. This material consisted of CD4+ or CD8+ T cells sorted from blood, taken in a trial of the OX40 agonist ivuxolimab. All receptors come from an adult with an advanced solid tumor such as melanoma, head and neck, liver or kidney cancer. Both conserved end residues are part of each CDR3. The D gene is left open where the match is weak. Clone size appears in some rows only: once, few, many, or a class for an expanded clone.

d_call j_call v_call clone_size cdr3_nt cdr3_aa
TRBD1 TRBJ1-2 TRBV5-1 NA TGCGCCAGCAGCTTGGGGTCGGGACAGGGGGCTACTGGCTACACCTTC CASSLGSGQGATGYTF
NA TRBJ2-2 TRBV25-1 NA TGTGCCAGCAGTGAATTTAAGGGGGCGAACACCGGGGAGCTGTTTTTT CASSEFKGANTGELFF
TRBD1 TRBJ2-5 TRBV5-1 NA TGCGCCAGCAGCTCGACAGGGGGCTGGAATGGTGAGACCCAGTACTTC CASSSTGGWNGETQYF
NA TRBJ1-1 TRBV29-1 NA TGCAGCGTTGGCGACGGTATATTGAACACTGAAGCTTTCTTT CSVGDGILNTEAFF
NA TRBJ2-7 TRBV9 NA TGTGCCAGCAGCGCCTTAACGTTGGGGGGAAGCTCCTACGAGCAGTACTTC CASSALTLGGSSYEQYF
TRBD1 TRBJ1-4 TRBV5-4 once TGTGCCAGCAGCTTGGGGGACAGGGCGGGGAATGAAAAACTGTTTTTT CASSLGDRAGNEKLFF
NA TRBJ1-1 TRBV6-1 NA TGTGCCAGCTACAGATTGGGAGTAACTGAAGCTTTCTTT CASYRLGVTEAFF
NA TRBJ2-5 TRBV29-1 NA TGCAGCTGGATCCCCCAAGAGACCCAGTACTTC CSWIPQETQYF
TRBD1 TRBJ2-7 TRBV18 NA TGTGCCAGCTCCCCCGACAGGGTCGAGCAGTACTTC CASSPDRVEQYF
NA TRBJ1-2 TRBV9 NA TGTGCCAGCAGCGTAGGGGGGTTCGATGGCTACACCTTC CASSVGGFDGYTF
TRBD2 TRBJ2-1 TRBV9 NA TGTGCCAGCAGGGGAGGGGGTGCGGGAGGGGAAAATGAGCAGTTCTTC CASRGGGAGGENEQFF
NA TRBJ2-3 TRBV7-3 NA TGTGCCAGCAGCTATAGGGGGGCCTCTAGCACAGATACGCAGTATTTT CASSYRGASSTDTQYF
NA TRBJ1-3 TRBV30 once TGTGCCTGGGGGCAGGACCTTGGAAACACCATATATTTT CAWGQDLGNTIYF
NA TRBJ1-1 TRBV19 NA TGTGCCAGCCTCCTCCGAAGCGGAAACACTGAAGCTTTCTTT CASLLRSGNTEAFF
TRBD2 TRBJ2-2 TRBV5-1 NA TGCGCCAGCAGCCTGACACCTAGCGGGGGAGGCACCGGGGAGCTGTTTTTT CASSLTPSGGGTGELFF
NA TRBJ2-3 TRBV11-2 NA TGTGCCAGCAGTTCTCGGGGGATCACAGATACGCAGTATTTT CASSSRGITDTQYF
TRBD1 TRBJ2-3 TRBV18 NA TGTGCCAGCCACCGGGACAGGGTCACAGATACGCAGTATTTT CASHRDRVTDTQYF